This is a list of T cell receptor beta chains from one sample in a study of blood T cell repertoires in COVID-19. Some clones are missing from TCRdb's copy, which holds only in-frame ones; the method was immunoSEQ multiplex PCR. The data show about 180,000 clones, 75% to 85% seen once. Sequencing used peripheral blood. The receptors stem from a woman aged 60-70 years with COVID-19, enrolled during active disease. CDR3s leave out the opening cysteine and the closing phenylalanine or tryptophan. Each record gives: clone size, CDR3 length, V gene, CDR3 protein. Not every row has a clone size; where given, it reads once, few, many or a size class.

-	12	TRBV2	ASSFDRAYNEQF
-	13	TRBV6-5	ASSWGGANTGELF
-	14	TRBV7-9	ASSLGAQGGADTQY
few	15	TRBV6-2/TRBV6-3	ASSYLGTNHLYGTQY
-	11	TRBV29-1	SVRRDRNTEAF
-	15	TRBV5-4	ASSPSFSGRATGELF
-	12	TRBV5-5	ASSSLQGPYEQY
-	15	TRBV25-1	ASSEDLRTGGYEKLF
-	12	TRBV3-1/TRBV3-2	ASSLRTNTDTQY
-	15	TRBV25-1	ASSTSPVRSGANVLT
-	12	TRBV4-1	ASSLRTEGSPLH
-	14	TRBV20-1	SASLSGRNRPYEQY
-	18	TRBV4-2	ASSQDSDRPYLGSNQPQH
-	12	TRBV29-1	SVGIEREEGEQY
-	10	TRBV28	ASSFGADTQY
-	14	TRBV5-4	ASSRDSTPGSDEQY
-	13	TRBV14	ASSLLAGFSDTQY
-	13	TRBV27	ASSFAGGPGTEAF
many	11	TRBV27	ASSLTPAGGYT
-	14	TRBV5-4	ASSRGQGGLNEKLF
-	11	TRBV19	ASRDRDNTEAF
-	14	TRBV6-5	ASSYHSRTGKNIQY
once	13	TRBV11-2	ASSLDAGSYNEQF
once	13	TRBV7-2	ASSLASASSYEQY
-	16	TRBV7-8	ASSLASMVQGASYGYT
-	12	TRBV28	ASSLADYNSPLH
-	11	TRBV7-2	ASSLSRDYGYT
-	14	TRBV11-3	ASSPSSLAGQETQY
-	11	TRBV28	ASSQQGTNEQF
-	14	TRBV28	ASSLPTATSGNTIY
few	11	TRBV6-5	AATRDGDYEQY
-	14	TRBV5-1	ASSGQGALANEKLF
-	13	TRBV18	ASSPNQGPNEKLF
-	15	TRBV7-2	ASSLGIGQKRTDTQY
-	15	TRBV7-2	ASSLAIPGQANNEQF
few	12	TRBV10-3	AIKGVSNTGELF
-	12	TRBV19	ASGYRGPGEKLF
-	12	TRBV18	ASSPLEGTDTQY
-	12	TRBV5-1	ASSLAGVSYEQY
-	12	TRBV5-4	ASSSWGQYTEAF
many	16	TRBV5-1	ASSSPSVRDDMNTEAF
-	12	TRBV5-6	ASSWTGATDTQY
-	16	TRBV27	ASSLVYPGTSNTDTQY
-	12	TRBV15	ATSLPDRNQPQH
few	12	TRBV10-1	ASSTGLAGNEQF
-	14	TRBV11-2	ASSFRTQSSYNEQF
-	12	TRBV5-1	ASSRDSITYEQY
-	12	TRBV28	ASSWGQSYNEQF
once	11	TRBV30	AWSGTRTGGHT